Listed below are T cell receptor beta chains from one sample, sequenced in a study of CXCR3-negative and CXCR3-positive naive CD8 T cells. TCRdb re-called the 5' RACE reads; every CDR3 protein appears as one record, without DNA. This sample contains over 100,000 distinct CDR3 sequences. The material sequenced was naive CXCR3- CD8+ T cells from blood. Every receptor here comes from a human donor in good health. Some clones in this sample may be carry-over from other donors' samples. Both conserved end residues are part of each CDR3.

TRBV19	14	TRBJ1-1	CASSNQHGNTEAFF
TRBV28	16	TRBJ2-7	CASSLWEGPWRYEQYF
TRBV7-9	14	TRBJ2-7	CASSLASGRNEQYF
TRBV2	13	TRBJ2-3	CASLRASTDTQYF
TRBV7-8	13	TRBJ2-7	CASRIPGGREQYF
TRBV28	14	TRBJ2-1	CASRLGQTYNEQFF
TRBV3-1	13	TRBJ2-7	CASSPESGYEQYF
TRBV6-5	16	TRBJ2-2	CASSYAQGVLTGELFF
TRBV28	14	TRBJ2-7	CASSSDGSSYEQYF
TRBV10-3	11	TRBJ2-7	CAISERYEQYF
TRBV11-2	15	TRBJ1-2	CASSLDWQGLLGYTF
TRBV4-1	15	TRBJ1-2	CASSQDNGRNYGYTF